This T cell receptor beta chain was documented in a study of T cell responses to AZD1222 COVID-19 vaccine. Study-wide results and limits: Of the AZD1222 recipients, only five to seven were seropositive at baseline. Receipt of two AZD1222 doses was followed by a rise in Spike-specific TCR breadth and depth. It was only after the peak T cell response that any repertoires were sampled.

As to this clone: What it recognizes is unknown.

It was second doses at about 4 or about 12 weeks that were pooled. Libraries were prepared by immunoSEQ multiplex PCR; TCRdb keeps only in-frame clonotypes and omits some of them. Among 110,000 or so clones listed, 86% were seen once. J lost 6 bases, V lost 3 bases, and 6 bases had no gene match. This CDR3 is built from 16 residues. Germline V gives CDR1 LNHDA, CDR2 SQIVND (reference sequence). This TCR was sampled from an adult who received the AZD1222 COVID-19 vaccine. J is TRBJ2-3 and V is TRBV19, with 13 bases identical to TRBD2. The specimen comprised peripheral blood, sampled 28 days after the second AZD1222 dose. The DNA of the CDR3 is TGTGCCAGTAGTATGGGACTAGCGGGGCCCGCCGATACGCAGTATTTT. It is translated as CASSMGLAGPADTQYF. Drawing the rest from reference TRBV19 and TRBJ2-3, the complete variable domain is DGGITQSPKYLFRKEGQNVTLSCEQNLNHDAMYWYRQDPGQGLRLIYYSQIVNDFQKGDIAEGYSVSREKKESFPLTVTSAQKNPTAFYLCASSMGLAGPADTQYFGPGTRLTVL.